This TCR beta chain is drawn from a study of breast tumors, draining lymph nodes, adjacent tissues. MiXCR was run by TCRdb on the multiplex PCR reads, yielding one entry per CDR3 protein. The table lists more than 80,000 distinct CDR3 sequences, less than 40% of them singletons. This clonotype came up a few times. A read error may explain this, as a much larger clone is one base away. Breast cancer patients provided tissue from their axillary draining lymph nodes. Germline V gene data show CDR1 as SGDLS and CDR2 as YYNGEE. This CDR3 contains 17 residues. The receptor was derived from a female donor with breast cancer. Some clones in this sample may be carry-over from other donors' samples. The sequencing sample was made of axillary lymph node tissue. This chain joins TRBV9 and TRBJ2-4, with D uncertain. The CDR3 coding sequence is TGTGCCAGCAGCGTAGACGCTATAACGAGTGCCAAAACCATTCAGTACTTC. Residues: CASSVDAITSAKTIQYF.